The rows below give T cell receptor beta chains drawn from one sample of a study of shared clonotypes between healthy human individuals. Measured with immunoSEQ multiplex PCR; TCRdb has only the in-frame clones, and not every one. In the table there are about 2.1 million clones, 80% to 95% of which are singletons. Sequencing was carried out using naive CD8+ T cells from PBMCs. The receptors originated from a man between 18 and 35 years old in good health. Some clones in this sample may be carry-over from other donors' samples. CDR3s include the opening cysteine and the closing phenylalanine or tryptophan. Clone size is shown for a subset of rows, as once, few, many or a class of expanded clone.

J	length	V	size	CDR3
TRBJ2-3	15	TRBV6-8	.	CASSNGTYSTDTQYF
TRBJ1-1	13	TRBV4-1	.	CASSPLGRTEAFF
TRBJ1-2	16	TRBV9	.	CASGADRGQANYGYTF
TRBJ2-2	17	TRBV9	.	CASSVTSGRGFTGELFF
TRBJ1-5	13	TRBV15	.	CATSQGVRQPQHF
TRBJ1-5	16	TRBV19	.	CASSIKLTGSNQPQHF
TRBJ2-7	17	TRBV27	.	CASSPPTGRLAAYEQYF
TRBJ1-2	12	TRBV29-1	.	CSVEGQLYGYTF
TRBJ1-2	14	TRBV7-6	.	CASSSRTGPFDYTF
TRBJ2-1	15	TRBV7-9	.	CASRGVSGRIHEQFF
TRBJ2-2	17	TRBV13	.	CASSLGLMGELNGELFF
TRBJ2-1	13	TRBV30	.	CAWSQGSYNEQFF
TRBJ2-7	15	TRBV4-1	.	CASSQDRTGPYEQYF
TRBJ1-2	16	TRBV19	.	CASSMRGSIVRDGYTF
TRBJ2-2	11	TRBV29-1	.	CSAPRAGELFF
TRBJ1-4	16	TRBV9	few	CASSVGDRGPGEKLFF
TRBJ2-1	15	TRBV6-5	.	CASSYWDGSYNEQFF
TRBJ2-7	15	TRBV6-5	.	CASSYSRDLSYEQYF
TRBJ2-3	17	TRBV18	.	CASSPLEDRVGTDTQYF
TRBJ2-7	18	TRBV2	.	CASSEGTSGRIYFYEQYF
TRBJ2-1	15	TRBV30	.	CAWSPGTSDVNEQFF
TRBJ2-7	15	TRBV15	.	CATSTGRGITYEQYF
TRBJ1-1	13	TRBV27	.	CASSLFRGLEAFF
TRBJ2-1	15	TRBV7-6	.	CASSRGTSGYNEQFF
TRBJ1-1	13	TRBV6-5	few	CASSYSLSAEAFF
TRBJ2-7	16	TRBV11-1	.	CASSFLGVGLFYEQYF
TRBJ1-1	14	TRBV27	.	CASSPRTGAFEAFF
TRBJ2-7	16	TRBV27	.	CASSLSLGTMSYEQYF
TRBJ1-2	17	TRBV4-1	once	CASSPKRVFEPNYGYTF
TRBJ2-3	12	TRBV11-2	.	CASSQYPDTQYF
TRBJ2-2	13	TRBV27	.	CASSLAASGELFF
.	12	TRBV29-1	.	CSVQEPAYEQYF
TRBJ2-3	13	TRBV29-1	.	CSVEGLATDTQYF
TRBJ1-1	18	TRBV27	.	CASSTLTGPYEPNTEAFF
TRBJ2-3	15	TRBV30	.	CAWTSGRASTDTQYF
TRBJ2-3	14	TRBV7-9	.	CASSPRRGPDTQYF
TRBJ2-7	12	TRBV27	.	CASSPKRGEQYF
TRBJ2-7	14	TRBV2	.	CASSPPGGGYEQYF
TRBJ2-4	15	TRBV6-4	.	CASGGRGLAKNIQYF
TRBJ2-4	17	TRBV7-2	.	CASSFERGALAKNIQYF
TRBJ1-2	14	TRBV2	.	CASSDEWGENGYTF
TRBJ1-1	14	TRBV4-3	.	CASSPGTGATEAFF
TRBJ1-1	14	TRBV9	once	CASAPNAGRAEAFF
TRBJ1-4	12	TRBV27	once	CASSSLDEKLFF
TRBJ2-1	16	TRBV5-1	.	CASSLLGLAGGPDQFF
TRBJ2-1	17	TRBV29-1	.	CSVQNSRLLGIYNEQFF
TRBJ1-3	16	TRBV7-9	.	CASSYDPGTEGNTIYF
TRBJ2-3	12	TRBV14	.	CASSTSTDTQYF
TRBJ2-7	16	TRBV30	.	CAWSVGHFRSSYEQYF
TRBJ2-1	12	TRBV11-2	.	CASRGGAHEQFF
TRBJ2-5	14	TRBV7-9	.	CASSAGGSQETQYF
TRBJ1-1	14	TRBV15	.	CATSSRDKNTEAFF
TRBJ1-2	15	TRBV7-3	.	CASSLIGTGVYGYTF